The clone carrying this T cell receptor beta chain was counted only a few times. The data are from a study of beta chain features in type 1 diabetes. Per germline, CDR1 SGHTA and CDR2 FQGNSA. The CDR3 is 15 amino acids. The trim removed 5 bases at V and 2 bases at J, leaving 6 bases unmatched. The whole isolated RNA underwent reverse transcription, so sequencing captured expressed TCRB transcripts. Libraries were prepared by immunoSEQ multiplex PCR; TCRdb keeps only in-frame clonotypes and omits some of them. The repertoire holds about 140,000 clones, with over 9.5% as singletons. This TCR came from a man in his late teens or twenties in good health. Sequencing used naive CD4+ T cells from blood. The chain combines TRBV7-2 with TRBJ1-3; TRBD1 matches 7 bases. The CDR3 sequence is CASSPQTGTGNTIYF. The CDR3 nucleotides read TGTGCCAGCAGCCCTCAGACAGGGACTGGAAACACCATATATTTT.